This T cell receptor beta chain came from a study of radiotherapy plus CTLA-4 blockade in lung cancer. As for the study in general: Disease control was seen in roughly 30% of patients, objective responses in roughly 17%.

This CDR3 region has 13 residues. Trimming removed 6 bases from V and 0 bases from J, with 8 bases in between. In germline, CDR1 is SNHLY, CDR2 FYNNEI. Profiled with immunoSEQ multiplex PCR; TCRdb holds only in-frame clones, not every one. The repertoire holds 60,000 to 70,000 clones, 79% seen once, with roughly 10% in the top ten. The rearrangement joins TRBV2 to TRBJ1-1; D remains ambiguous. The origin of this receptor is a human donor with non-small cell lung cancer who had a complete response to radiotherapy plus ipilimumab. This specimen was peripheral blood, taken from a patient treated with radiotherapy plus ipilimumab. The CDR3 reads CASSRTLNTEAFF. CDR3 nucleotides: TGTGCCAGCAGCCGGACTTTGAACACTGAAGCTTTCTTT.